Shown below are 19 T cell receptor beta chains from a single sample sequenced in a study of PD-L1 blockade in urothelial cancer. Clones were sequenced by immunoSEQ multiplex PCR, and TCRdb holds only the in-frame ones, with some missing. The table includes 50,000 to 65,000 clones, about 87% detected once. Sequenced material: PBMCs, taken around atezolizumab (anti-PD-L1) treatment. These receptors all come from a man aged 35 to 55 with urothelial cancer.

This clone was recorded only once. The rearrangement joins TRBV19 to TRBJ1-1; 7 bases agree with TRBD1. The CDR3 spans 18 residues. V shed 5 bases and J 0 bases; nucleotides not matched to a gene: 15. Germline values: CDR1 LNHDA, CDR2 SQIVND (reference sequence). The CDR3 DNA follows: TGTGCCAGTAGTGTCGACAGGGAAGGACTATCGATGAACACTGAAGCTTTCTTT. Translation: CASSVDREGLSMNTEAFF.

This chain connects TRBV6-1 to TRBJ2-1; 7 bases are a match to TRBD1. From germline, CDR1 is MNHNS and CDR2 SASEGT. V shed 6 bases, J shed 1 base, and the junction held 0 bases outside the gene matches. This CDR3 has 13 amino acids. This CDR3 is CASRQGSYNEQFF. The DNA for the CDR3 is TGTGCCAGCAGACAGGGGTCCTACAATGAGCAGTTCTTC.

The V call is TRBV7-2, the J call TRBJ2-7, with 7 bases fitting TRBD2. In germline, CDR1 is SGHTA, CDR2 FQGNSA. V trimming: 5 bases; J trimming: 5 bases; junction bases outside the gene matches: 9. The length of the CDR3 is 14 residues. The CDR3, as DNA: TGTGCCAGCAGCCAGCGGGGTGGGGAAAACGAGCAGTACTTC. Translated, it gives CASSQRGGENEQYF.

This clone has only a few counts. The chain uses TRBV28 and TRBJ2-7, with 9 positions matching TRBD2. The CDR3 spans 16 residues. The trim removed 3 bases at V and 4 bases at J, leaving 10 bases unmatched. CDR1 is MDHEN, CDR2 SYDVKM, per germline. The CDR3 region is CASSFAGGRRGYEQYF. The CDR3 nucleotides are TGTGCCAGCAGTTTTGCGGGGGGGAGGCGGGGGTACGAGCAGTACTTC.

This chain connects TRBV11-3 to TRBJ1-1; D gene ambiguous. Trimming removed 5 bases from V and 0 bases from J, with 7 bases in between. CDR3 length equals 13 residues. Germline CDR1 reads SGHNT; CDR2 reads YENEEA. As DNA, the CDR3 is TGTGCCAGCAGCCAGGCACTGAACACTGAAGCTTTCTTT. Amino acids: CASSQALNTEAFF.

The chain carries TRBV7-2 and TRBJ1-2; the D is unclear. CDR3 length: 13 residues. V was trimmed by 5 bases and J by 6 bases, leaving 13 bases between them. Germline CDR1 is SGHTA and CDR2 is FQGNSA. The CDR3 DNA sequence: TGTGCCAGCAGCATTGGACTTGGCGATGGCTACACCTTC. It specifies CASSIGLGDGYTF.

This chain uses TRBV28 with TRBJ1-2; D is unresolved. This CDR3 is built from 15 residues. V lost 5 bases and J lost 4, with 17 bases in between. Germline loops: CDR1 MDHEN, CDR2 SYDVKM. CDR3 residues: CASSPPGRSLYGYTF. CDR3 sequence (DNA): TGTGCCAGCAGTCCGCCTGGGAGGTCCCTCTATGGCTACACCTTC.

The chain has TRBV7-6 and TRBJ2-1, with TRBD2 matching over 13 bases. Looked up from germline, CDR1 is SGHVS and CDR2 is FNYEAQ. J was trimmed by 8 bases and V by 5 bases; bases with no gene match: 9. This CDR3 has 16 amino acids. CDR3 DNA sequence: TGTGCCAGCAGCCCACGAGGAGGACTAGCGGGGGATGAGCAGTTCTTC. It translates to CASSPRGGLAGDEQFF. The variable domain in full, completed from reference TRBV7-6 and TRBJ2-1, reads GAGVSQSPRYKVTKRGQDVALRCDPISGHVSLYWYRQALGQGPEFLTYFNYEAQQDKSGLPNDRFSAERPEGSISTLTIQRTEQRDSAMYRCASSPRGGLAGDEQFFGPGTRLTVL.

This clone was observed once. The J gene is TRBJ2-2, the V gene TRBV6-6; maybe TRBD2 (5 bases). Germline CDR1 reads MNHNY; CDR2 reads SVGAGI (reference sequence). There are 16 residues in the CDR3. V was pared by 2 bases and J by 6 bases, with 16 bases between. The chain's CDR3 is CASSYGLALDPGELFF. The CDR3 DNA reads TGTGCCAGCAGTTACGGACTCGCCCTAGACCCCGGGGAGCTGTTTTTT.

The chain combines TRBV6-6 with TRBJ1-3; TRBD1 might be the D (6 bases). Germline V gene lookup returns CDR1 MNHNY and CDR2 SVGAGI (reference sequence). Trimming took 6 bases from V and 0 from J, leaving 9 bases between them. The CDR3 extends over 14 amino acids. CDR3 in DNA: TGTGCCAGCAGAGACAGGTACTCTGGAAACACCATATATTTT. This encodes CASRDRYSGNTIYF.

CDR3 bases: TGTGCCAGCAGCCGAGGTCTAGGCCCTCGGGAGCAGTACTTC. Translated: CASSRGLGPREQYF. The chain is built from TRBV7-9 and TRBJ2-7, with D unclear. Germline loops: CDR1 SEHNR, CDR2 FQNEAQ (reference sequence). The CDR3 sequence is 14 residues long. V was cut by 5 bases and J by 7 bases, with 18 bases left in between.

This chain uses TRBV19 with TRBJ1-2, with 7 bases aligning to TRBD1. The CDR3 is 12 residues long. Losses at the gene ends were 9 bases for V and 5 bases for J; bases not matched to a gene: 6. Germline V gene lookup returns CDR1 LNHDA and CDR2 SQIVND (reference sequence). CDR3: CASRGAGYGYTF. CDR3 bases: TGTGCCAGCAGGGGGGCAGGGTATGGCTACACCTTC.

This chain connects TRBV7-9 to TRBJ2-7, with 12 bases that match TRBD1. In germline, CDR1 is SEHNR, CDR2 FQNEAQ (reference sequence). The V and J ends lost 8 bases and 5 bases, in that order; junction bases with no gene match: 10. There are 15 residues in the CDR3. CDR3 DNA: TGTGCCAGCGCCCATCCGGGACAGGGGGCTCACGAGCAGTACTTC. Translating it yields CASAHPGQGAHEQYF.

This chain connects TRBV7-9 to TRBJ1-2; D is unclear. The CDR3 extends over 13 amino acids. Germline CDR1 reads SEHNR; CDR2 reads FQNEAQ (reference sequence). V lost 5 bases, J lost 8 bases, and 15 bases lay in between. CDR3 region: CASSPRRAWGYTF. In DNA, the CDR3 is TGTGCCAGCAGCCCCCGGCGGGCATGGGGCTACACCTTC.

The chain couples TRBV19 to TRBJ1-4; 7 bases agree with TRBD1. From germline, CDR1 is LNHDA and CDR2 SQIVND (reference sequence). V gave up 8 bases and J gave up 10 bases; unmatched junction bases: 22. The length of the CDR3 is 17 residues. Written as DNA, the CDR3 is TGTGCCAGTCGATTCCGGACAGGAACCTTTCATGATGGAAAACTGTTTTTT. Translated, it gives CASRFRTGTFHDGKLFF. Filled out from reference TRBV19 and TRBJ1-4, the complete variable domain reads DGGITQSPKYLFRKEGQNVTLSCEQNLNHDAMYWYRQDPGQGLRLIYYSQIVNDFQKGDIAEGYSVSREKKESFPLTVTSAQKNPTAFYLCASRFRTGTFHDGKLFFGSGTQLSVL.

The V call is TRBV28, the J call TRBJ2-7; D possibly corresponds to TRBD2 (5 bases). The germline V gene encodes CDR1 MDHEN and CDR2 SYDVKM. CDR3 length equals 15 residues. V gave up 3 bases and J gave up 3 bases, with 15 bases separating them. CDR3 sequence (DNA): TGTGCCAGCAGTTTCGCGGGCCCGTTGGTCTACGAGCAGTACTTC. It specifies CASSFAGPLVYEQYF.

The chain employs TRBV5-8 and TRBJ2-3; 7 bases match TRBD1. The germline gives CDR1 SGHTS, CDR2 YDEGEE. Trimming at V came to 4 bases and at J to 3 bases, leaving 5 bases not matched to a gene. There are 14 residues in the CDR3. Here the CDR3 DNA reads TGTGCCAGCAGCCCGGACAGGTTAACAGATACGCAGTATTTT. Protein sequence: CASSPDRLTDTQYF.

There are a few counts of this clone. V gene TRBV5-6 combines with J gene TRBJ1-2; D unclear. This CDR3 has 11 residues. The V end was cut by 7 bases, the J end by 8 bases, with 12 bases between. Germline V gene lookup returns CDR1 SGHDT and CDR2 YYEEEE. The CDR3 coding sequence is TGTGCCAGCTCAAGAGGAACCGGCTACACCTTC. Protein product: CASSRGTGYTF. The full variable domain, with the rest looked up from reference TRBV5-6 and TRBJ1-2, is DAGVTQSPTHLIKTRGQQVTLRCSPKSGHDTVSWYQQALGQGPQFIFQYYEEEERQRGNFPDRFSGHQFPNYSSELNVNALLLGDSALYLCASSRGTGYTFGSGTRLTVV.

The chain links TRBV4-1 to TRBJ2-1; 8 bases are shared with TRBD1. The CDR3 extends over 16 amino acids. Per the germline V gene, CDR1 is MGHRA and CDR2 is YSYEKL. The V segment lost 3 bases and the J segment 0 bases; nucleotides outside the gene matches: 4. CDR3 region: CASSHLDRGSYNEQFF. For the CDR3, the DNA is TGCGCCAGCAGCCACCTCGACAGGGGCTCCTACAATGAGCAGTTCTTC.